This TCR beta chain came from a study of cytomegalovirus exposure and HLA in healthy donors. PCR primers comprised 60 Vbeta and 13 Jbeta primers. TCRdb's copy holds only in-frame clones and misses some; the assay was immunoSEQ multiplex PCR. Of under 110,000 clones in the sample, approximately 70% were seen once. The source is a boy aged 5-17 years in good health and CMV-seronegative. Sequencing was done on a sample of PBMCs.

CDR3 amino acids: CASSLTTTPVQQYF. The CDR3 DNA reads as TGTGCCAGCAGCTTAACGACTACCCCGGTGCAGCAGTACTTC. The chain employs TRBV7-2 and TRBJ2-7; D possibly corresponds to TRBD2 (5 bases). The ends were cut back, 2 bases at V and 8 bases at J, with 16 bases in the middle. The germline V gene has CDR1 SGHTA and CDR2 FQGNSA. This CDR3 spans 14 amino acids.